What follows are 8 T cell receptor beta chains derived from one specimen sequenced in a study of blood T cell repertoires in COVID-19. The assay was immunoSEQ multiplex PCR, and TCRdb's table has in-frame clones only and misses some. The profile shows 150,000 to 200,000 clones, more than 80% of them singletons. The sequencing input was peripheral blood. The receptors originated from a woman aged 55-69 years with COVID-19, enrolled during active disease.

This chain links TRBV7-2 with TRBJ1-2, with 7 bases matching TRBD1. V was pared by 2 bases and J by 6 bases, with 12 bases of the junction left unmatched. The V gene's germline CDR1 is SGHTA and CDR2 FQGNSA. The CDR3 extends over 16 amino acids. In DNA form, the CDR3 reads TGTGCCAGCAGCTTACCCGGGCGGCTGAGGGGGCATGGCTACACCTTC. Translation gives CASSLPGRLRGHGYTF.

The chain recombines TRBV6-5 with TRBJ2-7; TRBD2 is a possible D gene (6 bases). Trimming pared 6 bases from V and 2 bases from J, leaving 14 bases between. Germline V CDR1 and CDR2: MNHEY, SVGAGI. The length of the CDR3 is 14 residues. This CDR3 reads CASRPRGGTYEQYF. CDR3 DNA sequence: TGTGCCAGCAGGCCACGTGGGGGGACCTACGAGCAGTACTTC.

The rearrangement links TRBV9 to TRBJ1-1, with a tentative D call TRBD1 (5 bases). Germline lookup yields CDR1 SGDLS and CDR2 YYNGEE. The V end lost 0 bases, the J end lost 8 bases, and 17 bases lay between the germline ends. The CDR3 has 15 amino acids. The CDR3 bases are TGTGCCAGCAGCGTAGATGTGGGGACGGGGGTGGAAGCTTTCTTT. This sequence encodes CASSVDVGTGVEAFF.

For this clone: One end of the junction does not line up with germline, which may come from a read error. The CDR3 protein is CASTGRGREHRGAVF. The CDR3 coding sequence is TGTGCCAGCACCGGGCGGGGTCGCGAACACCGGGGAGCTGTTTTT. The chain carries TRBV7-3 and TRBJ2-2; a possible D gene is TRBD2 (6 bases). Germline V lookup: CDR1 SGHTA, CDR2 FQGTGA. This CDR3 contains 15 residues.

This clone is a singleton in its sample. The CDR3 loop reads CATSSNFGVTEAFF. CDR3 nucleotide sequence: TGTGCCACCAGCTCCAATTTCGGTGTCACTGAAGCTTTCTTT. The J gene is TRBJ1-1, the V gene TRBV15; D is ambiguous. Trimming stripped 5 bases from V and 4 bases from J, with 14 bases between. This CDR3 region has 14 residues. Germline CDR1 reads LNHNV; CDR2 reads YYDKDF (reference sequence).

The chain joins TRBV19 to TRBJ1-6, with D possibly TRBD1 on 5 matching bases. In germline, CDR1 is LNHDA, CDR2 SQIVND (reference sequence). This CDR3 has 17 residues. V gave up 3 bases and J gave up 8 bases, with 20 bases separating them. The CDR3 protein is CASSIPQQAYFDSPLHF. CDR3 DNA sequence: TGTGCCAGTAGTATCCCCCAACAGGCCTATTTTGATTCACCCCTCCACTTT.

The chain employs TRBV4-2 and TRBJ2-5; tentative D call: TRBD2 (7 bases). The CDR3 contains 16 residues. V was cut by 1 base and J by 5 bases, with 17 bases left in between. Germline CDR1 reads LGHNA; CDR2 reads YNFKEQ. This CDR3 reads CASSQGEGGGGETQYF. For the CDR3, the DNA is TGTGCCAGCAGCCAAGGGGAAGGGGGGGGAGGTGAGACCCAGTACTTC.

The chain combines TRBV6-1 with TRBJ1-5, with 7 bases lining up with TRBD1. The CDR3 loop spans 16 amino acids. Losses at the gene ends were 0 bases for V and 7 bases for J; bases not matched to a gene: 9. CDR1 and CDR2 (germline): MNHNS, SASEGT. CDR3 bases: TGTGCCAGCAGTGAAGCACCAACAGGGGTCGGGCAGCCCCAGCATTTT. This codes for CASSEAPTGVGQPQHF.